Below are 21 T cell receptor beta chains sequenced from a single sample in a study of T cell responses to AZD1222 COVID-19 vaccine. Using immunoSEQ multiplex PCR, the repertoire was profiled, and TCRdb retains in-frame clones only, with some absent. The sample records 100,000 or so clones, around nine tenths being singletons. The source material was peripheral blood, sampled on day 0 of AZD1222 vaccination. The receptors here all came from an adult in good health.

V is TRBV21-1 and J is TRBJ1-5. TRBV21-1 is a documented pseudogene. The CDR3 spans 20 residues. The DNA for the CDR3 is TGTGCCAGCAGCAAGGGGGGTGACAGGACACAAAATATTGGCAATCAGCCCCAGCATTTT. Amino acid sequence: CASSKGGDRTQNIGNQPQHF.

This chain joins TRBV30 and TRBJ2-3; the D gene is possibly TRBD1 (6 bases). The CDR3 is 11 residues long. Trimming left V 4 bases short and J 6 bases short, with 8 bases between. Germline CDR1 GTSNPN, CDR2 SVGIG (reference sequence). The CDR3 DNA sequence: TGTGCCTGGAACCAGGGGGATACGCAGTATTTT. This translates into CAWNQGDTQYF.

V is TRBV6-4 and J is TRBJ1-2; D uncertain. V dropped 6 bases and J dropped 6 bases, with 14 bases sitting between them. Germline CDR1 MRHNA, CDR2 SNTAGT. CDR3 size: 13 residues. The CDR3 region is CASRGGWGDGYTF. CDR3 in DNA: TGTGCCAGCAGGGGTGGTTGGGGTGATGGCTACACCTTC.

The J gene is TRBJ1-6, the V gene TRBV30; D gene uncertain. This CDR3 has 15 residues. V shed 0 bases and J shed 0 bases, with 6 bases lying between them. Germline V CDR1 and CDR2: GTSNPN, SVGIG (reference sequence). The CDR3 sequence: CAWSVLSSYNSPLHF. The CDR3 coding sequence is TGTGCCTGGAGTGTACTGAGCTCCTATAATTCACCCCTCCACTTT. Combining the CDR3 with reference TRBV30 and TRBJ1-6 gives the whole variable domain SQTIHQWPATLVQPVGSPLSLECTVEGTSNPNLYWYRQAAGRGLQLLFYSVGIGQISSEVPQNLSASRPQDRQFILSSKKLLLSDSGFYLCAWSVLSSYNSPLHFGNGTRLTVT.

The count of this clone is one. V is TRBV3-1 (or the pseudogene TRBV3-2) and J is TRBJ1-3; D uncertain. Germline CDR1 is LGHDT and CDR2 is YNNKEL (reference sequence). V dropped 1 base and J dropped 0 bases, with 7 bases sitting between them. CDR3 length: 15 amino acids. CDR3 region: CASSQGEVSGNTIYF. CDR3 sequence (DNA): TGTGCCAGCAGCCAAGGAGAGGTCTCTGGAAACACCATATATTTT.

CDR3 DNA sequence: TGCGCCAGCAGGGCAAAAGGGAAGGTGGCTAACTATGGCTACACCTTC. Protein: CASRAKGKVANYGYTF. The chain uses TRBV10-2 and TRBJ1-2; D is unclear. CDR3 length: 16 residues. The V gene lost 6 bases and the J gene lost 0 bases, with 17 bases spanning the gap. Germline V lookup: CDR1 WSHSY, CDR2 SAAADI.

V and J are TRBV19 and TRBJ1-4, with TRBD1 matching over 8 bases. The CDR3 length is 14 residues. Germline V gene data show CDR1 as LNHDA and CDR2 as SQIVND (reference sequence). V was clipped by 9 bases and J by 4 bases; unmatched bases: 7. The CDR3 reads CASERGQVNEKLFF. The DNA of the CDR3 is TGTGCCAGCGAAAGGGGACAGGTTAATGAAAAACTGTTTTTT.

The CDR3 loop reads CASSWSGGYEQYF. The CDR3 DNA follows: TGTGCCAGCAGTTGGTCAGGGGGCTACGAGCAGTACTTC. The V and J genes are TRBV12-3 or TRBV12-4 and TRBJ2-7; 7 nucleotides agree with TRBD1. V lost 4 bases and J lost 3; bases outside the gene matches: 3. There are 13 residues in the CDR3.

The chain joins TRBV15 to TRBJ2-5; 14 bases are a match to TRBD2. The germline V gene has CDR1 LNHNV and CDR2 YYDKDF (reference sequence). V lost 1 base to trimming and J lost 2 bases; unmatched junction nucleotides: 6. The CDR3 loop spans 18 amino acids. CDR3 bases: TGTGCCACCAGCAGAGGGACTAGCGGGGGGTCGCTTCAAGAGACCCAGTACTTC. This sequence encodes CATSRGTSGGSLQETQYF.

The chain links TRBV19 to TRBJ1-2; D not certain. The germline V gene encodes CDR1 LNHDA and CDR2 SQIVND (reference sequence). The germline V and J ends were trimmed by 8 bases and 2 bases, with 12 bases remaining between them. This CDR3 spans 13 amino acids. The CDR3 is CASGSEQNYGYTF. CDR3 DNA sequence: TGTGCCAGTGGATCGGAGCAAAACTATGGCTACACCTTC.

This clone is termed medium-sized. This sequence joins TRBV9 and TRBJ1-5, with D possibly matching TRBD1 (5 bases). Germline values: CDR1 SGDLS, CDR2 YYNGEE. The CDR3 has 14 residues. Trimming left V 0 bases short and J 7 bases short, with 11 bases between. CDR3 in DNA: TGTGCCAGCAGCGTAGGAGAAGGGGCGCAGCCCCAGCATTTT. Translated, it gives CASSVGEGAQPQHF.

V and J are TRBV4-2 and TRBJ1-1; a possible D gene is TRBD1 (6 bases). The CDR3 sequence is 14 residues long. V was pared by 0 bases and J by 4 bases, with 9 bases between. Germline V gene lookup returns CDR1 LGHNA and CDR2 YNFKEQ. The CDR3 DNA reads TGTGCCAGCAGCCAAGAACAGGGTGGCACTGAAGCTTTCTTT. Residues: CASSQEQGGTEAFF.

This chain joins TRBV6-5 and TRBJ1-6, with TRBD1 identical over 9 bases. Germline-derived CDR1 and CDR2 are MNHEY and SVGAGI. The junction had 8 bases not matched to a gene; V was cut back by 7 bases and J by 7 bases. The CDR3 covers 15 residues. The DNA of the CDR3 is TGTGCCAGCATGGGGAACAGGGGGCTGAATTCACCCCTCCACTTT. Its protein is CASMGNRGLNSPLHF.

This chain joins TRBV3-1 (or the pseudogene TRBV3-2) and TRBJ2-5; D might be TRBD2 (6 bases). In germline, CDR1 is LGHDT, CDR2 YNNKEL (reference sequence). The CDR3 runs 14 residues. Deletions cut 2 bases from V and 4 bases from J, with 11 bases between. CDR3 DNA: TGTGCCAGCAGCCAAATGAGGAGGGGAGAGACCCAGTACTTC. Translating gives CASSQMRRGETQYF.

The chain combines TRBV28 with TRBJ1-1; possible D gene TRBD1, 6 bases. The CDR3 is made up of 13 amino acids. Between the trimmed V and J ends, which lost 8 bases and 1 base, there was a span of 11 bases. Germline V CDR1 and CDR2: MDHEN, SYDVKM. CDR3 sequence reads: CASGDIPNTEAFF. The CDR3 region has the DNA TGTGCCAGCGGGGACATCCCGAACACTGAAGCTTTCTTT.

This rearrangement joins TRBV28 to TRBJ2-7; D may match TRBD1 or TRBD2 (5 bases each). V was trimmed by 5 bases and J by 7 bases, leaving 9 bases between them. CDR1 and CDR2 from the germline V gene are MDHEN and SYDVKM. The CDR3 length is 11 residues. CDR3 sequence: CASSGGWEQYF. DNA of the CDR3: TGTGCCAGCAGTGGGGGTTGGGAGCAGTACTTC.

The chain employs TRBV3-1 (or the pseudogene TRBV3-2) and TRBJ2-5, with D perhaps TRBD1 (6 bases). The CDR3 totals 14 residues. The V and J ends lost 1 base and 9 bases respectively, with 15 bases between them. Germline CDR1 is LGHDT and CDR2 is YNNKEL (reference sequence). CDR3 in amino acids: CASSQGEQGWAQYF. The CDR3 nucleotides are TGTGCCAGCAGCCAAGGGGAACAGGGATGGGCCCAGTACTTC.

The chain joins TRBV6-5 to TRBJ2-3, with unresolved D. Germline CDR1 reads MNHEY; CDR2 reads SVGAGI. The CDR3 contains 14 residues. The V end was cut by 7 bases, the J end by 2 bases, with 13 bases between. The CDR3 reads CASNELINTDTQYF. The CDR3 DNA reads TGTGCCAGCAACGAGTTGATAAACACAGATACGCAGTATTTT.

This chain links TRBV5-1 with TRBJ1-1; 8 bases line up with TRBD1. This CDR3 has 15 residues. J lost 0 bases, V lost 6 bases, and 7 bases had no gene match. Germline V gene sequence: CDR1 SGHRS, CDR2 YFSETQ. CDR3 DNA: TGCGCCAGCAAAGCGGACAGGGCGTTGAACACTGAAGCTTTCTTT. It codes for CASKADRALNTEAFF.

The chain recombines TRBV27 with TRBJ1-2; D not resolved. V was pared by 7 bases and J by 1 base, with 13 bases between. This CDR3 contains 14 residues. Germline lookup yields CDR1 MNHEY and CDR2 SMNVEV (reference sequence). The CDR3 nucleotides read TGTGCCAGCACTTCCTCACCCATTAACTATGGCTACACCTTC. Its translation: CASTSSPINYGYTF.

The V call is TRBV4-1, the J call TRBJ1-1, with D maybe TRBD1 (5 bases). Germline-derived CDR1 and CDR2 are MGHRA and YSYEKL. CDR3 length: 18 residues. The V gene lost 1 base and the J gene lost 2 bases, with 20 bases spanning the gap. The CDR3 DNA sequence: TGCGCCAGCAGCCAAGGCTCCAGGGACGTGTGGGTTAACACTGAAGCTTTCTTT. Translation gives CASSQGSRDVWVNTEAFF.